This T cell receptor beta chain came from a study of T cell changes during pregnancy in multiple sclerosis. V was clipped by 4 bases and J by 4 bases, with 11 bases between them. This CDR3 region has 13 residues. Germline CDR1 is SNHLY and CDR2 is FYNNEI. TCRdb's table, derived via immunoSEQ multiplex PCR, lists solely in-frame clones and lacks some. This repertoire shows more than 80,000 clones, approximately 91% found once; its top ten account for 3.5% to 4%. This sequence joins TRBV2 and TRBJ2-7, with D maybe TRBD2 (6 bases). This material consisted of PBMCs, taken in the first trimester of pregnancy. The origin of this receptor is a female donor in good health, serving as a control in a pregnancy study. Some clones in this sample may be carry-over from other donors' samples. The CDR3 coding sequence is TGTGCCAGCAGTGGAACTAGCTTTTACGAGCAGTACTTC. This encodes CASSGTSFYEQYF.